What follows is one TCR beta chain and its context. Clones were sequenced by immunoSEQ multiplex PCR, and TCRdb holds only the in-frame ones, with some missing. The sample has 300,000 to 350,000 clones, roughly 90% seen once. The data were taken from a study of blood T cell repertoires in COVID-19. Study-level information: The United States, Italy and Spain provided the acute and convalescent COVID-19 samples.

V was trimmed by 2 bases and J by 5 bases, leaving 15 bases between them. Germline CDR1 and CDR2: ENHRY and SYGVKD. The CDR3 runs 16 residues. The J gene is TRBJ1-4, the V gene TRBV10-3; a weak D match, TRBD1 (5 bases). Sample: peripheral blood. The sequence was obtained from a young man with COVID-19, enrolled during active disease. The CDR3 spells CAISEPTQGSNEKLFF. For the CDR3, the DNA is TGTGCCATCAGTGAGCCGACGCAGGGATCGAATGAAAAACTGTTTTTT.